Given below is one T cell receptor (beta chain) in context. Its antigen remains unidentified. These data come from a study of cytomegalovirus exposure and HLA in healthy donors. V gave up 4 bases and J gave up 5 bases; unmatched junction bases: 5. The CDR3 contains 15 residues. Germline V gene lookup returns CDR1 PRHDT and CDR2 FYEKMQ (reference sequence). Study findings and constraints: An analysis done earlier found most TCR beta V segments productive about 87% or about 30% of the time.

PCR primers comprised 60 Vbeta and 13 Jbeta primers. Measured with immunoSEQ multiplex PCR; TCRdb has only the in-frame clones, and not every one. The sample consists of 140,000 to 150,000 clones, roughly 79% of them appearing once. This chain joins TRBV13 and TRBJ2-2, with TRBD1 matching 9 bases. The source is a woman aged 55-70 years in good health and CMV-seropositive. The material sequenced was PBMCs. CDR3 residues: CASSSGQGETGELFF. CDR3 nucleotide sequence: TGTGCCAGCAGCTCGGGACAGGGAGAAACCGGGGAGCTGTTTTTT.